This TCR beta chain was found in a study of shared clonotypes between healthy human individuals. Study-wide results and caveats: Richness estimates generally favored naive over memory subsets.

Per the study methods: In the immunoSEQ data, sequences were junction-only and lacked quality scores, so filtering differed. Some clones are missing from TCRdb's copy, which holds only in-frame ones; the method was immunoSEQ multiplex PCR. V, J and clone size were drawn from that table, and D and trimming were deduced from the DNA. The table shows about 1,800,000 clones, with approximately 94% occurring only once. With regard to this clone: Its antigen is still unknown.

The naive CD8 fraction comprised CD45RO-negative cells positively selected for CCR7 and excluded terminally differentiated effector memory CD45RA+ cells. The V and J ends lost 2 bases and 8 bases respectively, with 16 bases between them. The germline V gene has CDR1 LGHNA and CDR2 YSLEER. The CDR3 has 15 residues. The receptor was isolated from a young man in good health. Sequencing was performed on naive CD8+ T cells sorted from blood. The chain combines TRBV4-3 with TRBJ2-1; D is unresolved. The CDR3 nucleotides read TGCGCCAGCAGCCAACAATGGGTCATTCATGATGAGCAGTTCTTC. Encoded protein: CASSQQWVIHDEQFF.